This TCR beta chain was recorded in a study of T-cell memory formation after mild COVID-19. Study details: The TCR clusters were mostly specific to one donor.

Germline CDR1 is SGHAT and CDR2 is FQNNGV. The CDR3 is 14 amino acids. V lost 4 bases, J lost 5 bases, and 14 bases lay in between. Study-wide points: The authors did not confirm SARS-CoV-2 specificity of second-wave clones peaking day 37. Memory from before infection featured some responding clones, which suggests cross-reactive memory joined.

Only a few counts were recorded for this clonotype. Antigen specificity is unknown. Employing constant-segment primers, 5'RACE generated TCR alpha and TCR beta cDNA libraries bearing sample barcodes and UMIs. In TCRdb, the 5' RACE reads were re-called with MiXCR into one record per CDR3 protein. This table holds around 450,000 distinct CDR3 sequences, more than 20% found once. The sequencing input was PBMCs or a T cell subset sorted from them (not recorded which). The chain couples TRBV11-2 to TRBJ2-5; tentatively, D is TRBD1 or TRBD2 (5 bases each). The TCR sequence derives from an adult woman who had mild COVID-19 (a few samples of this study predate the infection). Cell type and time point are not known. The CDR3 is CASSSRDPVETQYF. Written as DNA, the CDR3 is TGTGCCAGCAGCTCTCGGGACCCGGTGGAGACCCAGTACTTC.